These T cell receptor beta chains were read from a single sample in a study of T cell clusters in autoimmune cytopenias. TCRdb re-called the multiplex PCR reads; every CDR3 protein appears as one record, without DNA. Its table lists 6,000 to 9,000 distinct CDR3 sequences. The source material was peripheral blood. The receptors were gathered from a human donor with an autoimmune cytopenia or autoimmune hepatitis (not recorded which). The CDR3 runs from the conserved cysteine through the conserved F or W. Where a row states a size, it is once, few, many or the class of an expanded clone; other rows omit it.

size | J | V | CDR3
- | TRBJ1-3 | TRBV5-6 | CASSPLGGEPGNTIYF
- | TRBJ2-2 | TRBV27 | CASSLSAPKVTGELFF
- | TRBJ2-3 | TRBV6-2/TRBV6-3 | CASSYFGQGTDTQYF
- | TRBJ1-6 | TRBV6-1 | CASSEGASSPLHF
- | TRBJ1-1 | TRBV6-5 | CASREPNTRVVAFF
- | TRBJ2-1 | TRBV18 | CASSPRQGGQDEQFF
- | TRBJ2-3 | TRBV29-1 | CSVIPRGAAEDTQYF
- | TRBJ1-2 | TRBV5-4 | CASSLIGGPKTDGYTF
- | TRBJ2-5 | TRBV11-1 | CASGRTRGGTQYF
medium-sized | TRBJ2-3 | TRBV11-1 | CASSLQGDTQYF
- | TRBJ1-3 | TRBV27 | CASSLRQPGNTIYF
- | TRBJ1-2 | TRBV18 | CASSPELRGDGYTF
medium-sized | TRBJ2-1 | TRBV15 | CATSKGIGEARENEQFF
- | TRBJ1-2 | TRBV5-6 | CASSPWTGGIGGYTF
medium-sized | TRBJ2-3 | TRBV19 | CASSTRLADTQYF
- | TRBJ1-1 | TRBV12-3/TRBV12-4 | CASSFSGGTEAFF
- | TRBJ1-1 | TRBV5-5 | CASSLARSGAQVPEAFF
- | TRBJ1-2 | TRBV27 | CASSLSGQGAFRGYTF
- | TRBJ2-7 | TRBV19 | CASSRSGKSSYEQYF
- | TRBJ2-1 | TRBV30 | CAWSDGLGNEQFF
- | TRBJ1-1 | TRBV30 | CAWSTDGFAEAFF
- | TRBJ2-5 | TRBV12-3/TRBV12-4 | CASQGTSGGAQYF
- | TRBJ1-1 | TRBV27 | CASSSTGLNTEAFF
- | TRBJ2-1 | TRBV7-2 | CASTVQGAQVEQFF
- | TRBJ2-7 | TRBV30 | CAWGKNLYEQYF
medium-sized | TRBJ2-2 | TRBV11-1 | CASSSNRGRELFF
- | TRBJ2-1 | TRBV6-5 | CASRSTSGSPRNEQFF
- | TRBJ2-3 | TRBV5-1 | CASSLSGAPSDTQYF
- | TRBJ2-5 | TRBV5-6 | CASSLSGQANQETQYF
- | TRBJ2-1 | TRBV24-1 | CATMRGTGDNEQFF
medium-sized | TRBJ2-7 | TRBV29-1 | CSVEYPDSYEQYF
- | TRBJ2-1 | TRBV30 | CAWSESWDNEQFF
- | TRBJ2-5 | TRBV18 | CASSPGQGGGTGQETQYF
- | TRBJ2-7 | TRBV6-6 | CASSYASGNYEQYF
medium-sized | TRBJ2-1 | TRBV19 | CASSSRSRDRSGGHEQFF
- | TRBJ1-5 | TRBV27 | CASSRTDQPQHF
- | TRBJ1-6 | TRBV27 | CASRPGGINSPLHF
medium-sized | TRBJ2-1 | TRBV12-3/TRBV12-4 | CASSLPQGNNEQFF
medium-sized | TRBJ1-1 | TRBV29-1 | CSVAKQGSEAFF
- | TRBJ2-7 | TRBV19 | CASSTSGAGAGYEQYF
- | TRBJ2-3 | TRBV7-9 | CASSLAEASLGDTQYF
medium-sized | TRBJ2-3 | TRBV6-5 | CASSSSTDTQYF
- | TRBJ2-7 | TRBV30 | CAWGGYRRSYEQYF
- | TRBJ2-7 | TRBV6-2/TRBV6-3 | CASSYTTSGSAYF
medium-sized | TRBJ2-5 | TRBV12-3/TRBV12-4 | CASRLDSWQETQYF
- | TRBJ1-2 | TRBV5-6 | CASSHDLGSNYGYTF
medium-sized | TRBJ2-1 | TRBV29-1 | CSVELAVQQFF
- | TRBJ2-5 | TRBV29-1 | CSAPIGSQETQYF